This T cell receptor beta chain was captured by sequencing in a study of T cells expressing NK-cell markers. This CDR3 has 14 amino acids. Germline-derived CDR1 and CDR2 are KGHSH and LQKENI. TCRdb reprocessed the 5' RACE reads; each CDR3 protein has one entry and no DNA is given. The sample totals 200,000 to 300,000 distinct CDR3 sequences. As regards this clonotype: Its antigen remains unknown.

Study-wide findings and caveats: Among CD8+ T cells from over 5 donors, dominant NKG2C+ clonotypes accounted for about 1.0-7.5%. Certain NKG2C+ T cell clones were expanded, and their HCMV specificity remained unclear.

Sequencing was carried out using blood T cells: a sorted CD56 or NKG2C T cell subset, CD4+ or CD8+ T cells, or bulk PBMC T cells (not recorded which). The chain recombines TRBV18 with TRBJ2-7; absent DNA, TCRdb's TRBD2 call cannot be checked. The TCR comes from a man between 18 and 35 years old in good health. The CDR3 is CASSLGTSDYEQYF.